The 14 T cell receptor beta chains below all came from one sample that was sequenced in a study of vaccination and CD4 T cells after COVID-19. With the Oncomine TCR Beta short-read assay, DNA from cultured CD4+ T cells was sequenced. TCRdb fed the PCR reads into MiXCR, producing one record per CDR3 protein. The table shows some 4,000 distinct CDR3 sequences, with 38% occurring only once. No cognate antigen is known for these TCRs. Specified treatment: approximately nine-day PBMC culture with coronavirus spike peptide pools or control peptides (ViraFEST assay). The sequenced material came from CD4+ T cells from blood, cultured in vitro. The receptors were sampled from a human donor who had recovered from COVID-19.

The rearrangement uses TRBV2 and TRBJ2-7; 7 bases agree with TRBD2. The germline V gene encodes CDR1 SNHLY and CDR2 FYNNEI. The CDR3 runs to 14 residues. Losses at the gene ends were 8 bases for V and 0 bases for J; bases not matched to a gene: 7. The CDR3 is CASGLERVSYEQYF. In nucleotides, the CDR3 is TGTGCCAGCGGACTAGAACGCGTCTCCTACGAGCAGTACTTC.

V and J are TRBV12-5 and TRBJ2-3; no definite D call. The CDR3 covers 15 residues. Germline V gene lookup returns CDR1 LGHNT and CDR2 FRNRAP. Trimming cost V 1 base and J 0 bases, with 8 bases left between them. The CDR3 region is CASGLGLASTDTQYF. The CDR3 DNA reads TGTGCTAGTGGTTTGGGACTCGCGAGCACAGATACGCAGTATTTT.

This clonotype was picked up a small number of times. This chain uses TRBV20-1 with TRBJ1-1; no reliable D call. Germline V gives CDR1 DFQATT, CDR2 SNEGSKA (reference sequence). There are 12 residues in the CDR3. V lost 0 bases, J lost 2 bases, and 4 bases lay in between. Written as DNA, the CDR3 is TGCAGTGCTAGAGATCCAAACACTGAAGCTTTCTTT. Translating it yields CSARDPNTEAFF.

The table lists this clonotype with a few counts. The rearrangement joins TRBV5-1 to TRBJ2-2, with 10 nucleotides matching TRBD2. Germline V gene data show CDR1 as SGHRS and CDR2 as YFSETQ. This CDR3 spans 16 amino acids. After removal of 0 bases from V and 4 bases from J, the junction contained 3 bases not matched to a gene. This CDR3 reads CASSLEVAGGTGELFF. The CDR3 DNA is TGCGCCAGCAGCTTGGAGGTAGCGGGGGGCACCGGGGAGCTGTTTTTT.

This clonotype is termed medium-sized. The rearrangement links TRBV19 to TRBJ2-1, with 7 positions matching TRBD2. Germline V gives CDR1 LNHDA, CDR2 SQIVND (reference sequence). This CDR3 contains 15 residues. Trimming at V came to 3 bases and at J to 4 bases, leaving 6 bases not matched to a gene. The CDR3, as DNA: TGTGCCAGTAGTATGGGCGGGAGCACTTACAATGAGCAGTTCTTC. Protein: CASSMGGSTYNEQFF.

The rearrangement uses TRBV7-3 and TRBJ2-3; 14 nucleotides match TRBD2. This CDR3 is 17 amino acids long. Per the germline V gene, CDR1 is SGHTA and CDR2 is FQGTGA. V trimming: 1 base; J trimming: 4 bases; junction bases outside the gene matches: 4. CDR3 nucleotides: TGTGCCAGCAGCTTAAGGAGGACTAGCGGGAGGCCAGATACGCAGTATTTT. Its protein product is CASSLRRTSGRPDTQYF.

The V call is TRBV5-4, the J call TRBJ2-2, with unresolved D. Deletions cut 4 bases from V and 0 bases from J, with 13 bases between. This CDR3 has 16 residues. Looked up from germline, CDR1 is SGHNT and CDR2 is YYREEE (reference sequence). The DNA for the CDR3 is TGTGCCAGCAGCCCTGGCCCACACACGAACACCGGGGAGCTGTTTTTT. Amino acids: CASSPGPHTNTGELFF. Full variable domain (remainder filled in from reference TRBV5-4 and TRBJ2-2): ETGVTQSPTHLIKTRGQQVTLRCSSQSGHNTVSWYQQALGQGPQFIFQYYREEENGRGNFPPRFSGLQFPNYSSELNVNALELDDSALYLCASSPGPHTNTGELFFGEGSRLTVL.

This clonotype was seen more than once but under ten times. For the CDR3, the DNA is TGCAGTGCTAGTCCTAGCGGAGAAGAGACCCAGTACTTC. Its protein product is CSASPSGEETQYF. The genes are TRBV20-1 and TRBJ2-5; TRBD2 matches 7 bases. CDR3 length: 13 amino acids. The trim removed 3 bases at V and 3 bases at J, leaving 4 bases unmatched. Germline assignment: CDR1 DFQATT and CDR2 SNEGSKA (reference sequence).

This clonotype showed up just a few times. The chain couples TRBV27 to TRBJ1-1; D is perhaps TRBD1 (5 bases). Germline CDR1 reads MNHEY; CDR2 reads SMNVEV (reference sequence). V lost 6 bases and J 0 bases, leaving 20 bases between the germline ends. This CDR3 has 17 residues. The CDR3 loop reads CASRGGRGSLMNTEAFF. CDR3 bases: TGTGCCAGCAGGGGAGGGAGGGGCAGCCTGATGAACACTGAAGCTTTCTTT.

CDR3 nucleotides: TGTGCCACCAGTGATTCCTCCCTCCACGAGCAGTACTTC. It specifies CATSDSSLHEQYF. The chain recombines TRBV24-1 with TRBJ2-7, with no clear D. This CDR3 region has 13 residues. CDR1 and CDR2 (germline): KGHDR, SFDVKD. With 2 bases removed from V and 5 bases from J, the gap between germline ends came to 9 bases.

V is TRBV19 and J is TRBJ2-2; 7 nucleotides align to TRBD1. With 7 bases clipped from V and 5 bases from J, the junction kept 7 bases outside the gene matches. The CDR3 extends over 14 amino acids. In germline, CDR1 is LNHDA, CDR2 SQIVND (reference sequence). The CDR3 DNA follows: TGTGCCAGTAAGGGGACAGCAATAACCGGGGAGCTGTTTTTT. Protein: CASKGTAITGELFF.

This clonotype was picked up a small number of times. The chain employs TRBV7-2 and TRBJ2-3, with 11 bases lining up with TRBD2. From germline, CDR1 is SGHTA and CDR2 FQGNSA. This CDR3 region has 16 residues. V shed 2 bases, J shed 1 base, and the junction held 2 bases outside the gene matches. The CDR3: CASSLPLAGGTDTQYF. The CDR3 DNA is TGTGCCAGCAGCTTACCACTAGCGGGGGGCACAGATACGCAGTATTTT.

This chain uses TRBV29-1 with TRBJ2-1; TRBD2 matches at 10 bases. Looked up from germline, CDR1 is SQVTM and CDR2 is ANQGSEA. This CDR3 contains 14 residues. V shed 7 bases and J 3 bases; nucleotides not matched to a gene: 6. Here the CDR3 reads CSATSGNFYNEQFF. Written as DNA, the CDR3 is TGCAGCGCCACTAGCGGGAATTTCTACAATGAGCAGTTCTTC.

This clonotype appeared a few times. The chain employs TRBV6-2 or TRBV6-3 and TRBJ2-7, with unresolved D. Trimming removed 2 bases at V and 4 bases at J, with 6 bases between. Germline assignment: CDR1 MNHEY and CDR2 SVGEGT. The CDR3 is 12 residues long. The CDR3 DNA reads TGTGCCAGCAGTTACAAAGGGTACGAGCAGTACTTC. This encodes CASSYKGYEQYF.